This T cell receptor (beta chain) was found in a study of T-cell reconstitution after alpha-beta-depleted transplantation in children. V lost 7 bases to trimming and J lost 7 bases, with 14 bases between them. CDR1 and CDR2 (germline): LNHDA, SQIVND (reference sequence). The CDR3 runs 13 residues. This clonotype showed up many times. During its preparation, the TCRbeta library received unique molecular identifiers. TCRdb used MiXCR to reprocess the PCR reads, holding one entry per CDR3 protein. The repertoire holds 490,000 or so distinct CDR3 sequences, with approximately 10% as singletons. The sequenced sample was PBMCs, obtained before TCRalphabeta/CD19-depleted stem cell transplant. This sequence was found in a child between 2 and 9 years old with inherited bone marrow failure, due to receive a stem cell transplant. The chain carries TRBV19 and TRBJ2-1; D gene unclear. Here the CDR3 DNA reads TGTGCCAGTACCCCACTCCATGGAAATGAGCAGTTCTTC. Protein product: CASTPLHGNEQFF.